The sequence of this T cell receptor beta chain was determined in a study of T cells in tumors after PD-1 blockade. The wider study: Patients had no prior checkpoint blockade, systemic immunosuppressants, or anti-cancer therapy within 4 weeks. During anti-PD-1 treatment, some patients continued daily vismodegib 150 mg. Study observations and caveats: Some novel exhausted tumor clones appeared in pre-treatment blood, suggesting peripheral recruitment.

The CDR3 totals 13 residues. The germline V and J ends were trimmed by 6 bases and 2 bases, with 8 bases remaining between them. As to this clone: The antigen remains undetermined.

Sequenced by immunoSEQ multiplex PCR; TCRdb stores in-frame clones only, minus some. Of 45,000 to 50,000 clones in the sample, 65% to 80% are singletons; the top ten hold 8.7%. Input was roughly 550 ng to 6,500 ng of genomic DNA from tumor or blood. Specimen: PBMCs, collected before anti-PD-1 therapy. The receptor was derived from a human donor with advanced basal cell or squamous cell carcinoma (not recorded which). The chain uses TRBV12-3 or TRBV12-4 and TRBJ2-1, with D possibly TRBD1 on 5 matching bases. DNA for the CDR3: TGTGCCAGCAGCGTAGGGGCCTACAATGAGCAGTTCTTC. As protein: CASSVGAYNEQFF.